This TCR beta chain was identified during a study of shared clonotypes between healthy human individuals. Study context: Sampling drew on donors who were a couple of women and three men aged 18 to 49. General observations from the study: Generation probabilities were higher for clonotypes shared across all four sorted-subset donors than for unshared ones.

Splitting of CD4+ cells produced CD45RA+ naive and CD45RA-negative memory subsets. For this clone: Its antigen is unidentified.

An approximately 200 ng quantity of DNA, tens of thousands of T cell genomes, went into the sorted-subset replicate PCRs. Sequencing was performed with immunoSEQ multiplex PCR; in TCRdb, only in-frame clones are kept and a portion is missing. This sample has fewer than 1.4 million clones; roughly 74% occur once, and the top ten carry 0.6% to 0.7%. Germline loops: CDR1 SEHNR, CDR2 FQNEAQ (reference sequence). The V and J ends lost 4 bases and 12 bases respectively, with 17 bases between them. The CDR3 is 13 residues long. The sequence was obtained from a young man in good health. Some clones in this sample may be carry-over from other donors' samples. The sequenced material came from memory CD4+ T cells from PBMCs. Subset specified: CD45RA-negative fraction. The chain joins TRBV7-9 to TRBJ2-3; a possible D gene is TRBD2 (5 bases). In DNA form, the CDR3 reads TGTGCCAGCAGCTACAGACTAACGCCCGCTCAGTATTTT. Translated: CASSYRLTPAQYF.